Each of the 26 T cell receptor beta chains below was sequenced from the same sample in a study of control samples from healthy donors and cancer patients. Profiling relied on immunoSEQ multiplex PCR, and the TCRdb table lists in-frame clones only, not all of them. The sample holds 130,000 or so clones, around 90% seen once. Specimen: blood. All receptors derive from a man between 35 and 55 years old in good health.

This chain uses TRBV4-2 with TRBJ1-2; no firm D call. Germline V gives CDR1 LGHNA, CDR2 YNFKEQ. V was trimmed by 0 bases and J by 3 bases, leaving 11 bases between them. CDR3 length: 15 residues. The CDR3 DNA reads TGTGCCAGCAGCCAAGATCTAATGGTGGACTATGGCTACACCTTC. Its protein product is CASSQDLMVDYGYTF.

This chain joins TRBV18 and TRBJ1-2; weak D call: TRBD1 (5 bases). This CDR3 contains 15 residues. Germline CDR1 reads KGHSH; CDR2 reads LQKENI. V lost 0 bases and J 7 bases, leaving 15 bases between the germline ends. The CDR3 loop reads CASSPPGGRSGGYTF. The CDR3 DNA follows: TGTGCCAGCTCACCACCGGGGGGGAGGTCTGGTGGCTACACCTTC.

The CDR3 bases are TGTGCCATCAGTGAGCGAAGAGGCTACACCTTC. It translates to CAISERRGYTF. The V call is TRBV10-3, the J call TRBJ1-2; D uncertain. Germline values: CDR1 ENHRY, CDR2 SYGVKD. The CDR3 is 11 amino acids. Deletions cut 2 bases from V and 8 bases from J, with 6 bases between.

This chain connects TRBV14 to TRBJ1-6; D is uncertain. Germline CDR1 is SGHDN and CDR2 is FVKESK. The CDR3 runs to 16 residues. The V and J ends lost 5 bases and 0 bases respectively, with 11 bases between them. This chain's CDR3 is CASSFRASSYNSPLHF. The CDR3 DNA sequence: TGTGCCAGCAGCTTCCGAGCGAGCTCCTATAATTCACCCCTCCACTTT.

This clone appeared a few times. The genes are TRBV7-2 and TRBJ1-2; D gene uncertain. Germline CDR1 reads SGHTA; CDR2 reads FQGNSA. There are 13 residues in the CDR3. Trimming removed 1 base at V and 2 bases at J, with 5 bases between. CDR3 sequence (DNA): TGTGCCAGCAGCTTAGTACAGAACTATGGCTACACCTTC. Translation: CASSLVQNYGYTF.

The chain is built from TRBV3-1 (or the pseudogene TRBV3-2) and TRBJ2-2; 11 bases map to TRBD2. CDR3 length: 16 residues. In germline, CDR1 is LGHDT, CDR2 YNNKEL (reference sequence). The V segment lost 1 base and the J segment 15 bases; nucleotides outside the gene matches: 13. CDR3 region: CASSQATSGAPPWVFF. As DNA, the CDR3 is TGTGCCAGCAGCCAAGCGACTAGCGGGGCCCCGCCTTGGGTGTTTTTT.

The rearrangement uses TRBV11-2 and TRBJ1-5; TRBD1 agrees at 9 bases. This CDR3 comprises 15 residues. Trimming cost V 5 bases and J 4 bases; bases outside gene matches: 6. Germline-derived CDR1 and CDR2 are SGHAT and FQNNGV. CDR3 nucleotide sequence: TGTGCCAGCAGCCCCGGGACAGGGTTAAATCAGCCCCAGCATTTT. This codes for CASSPGTGLNQPQHF.

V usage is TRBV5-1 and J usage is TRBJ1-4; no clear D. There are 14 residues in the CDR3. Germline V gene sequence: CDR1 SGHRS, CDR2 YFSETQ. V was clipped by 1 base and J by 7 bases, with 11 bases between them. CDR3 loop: CASSLTSVGEKLFF. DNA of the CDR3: TGCGCCAGCAGCTTGACATCTGTTGGTGAAAAACTGTTTTTT.

The CDR3 sequence: CASTQGQFGANVLTF. The DNA of the CDR3 is TGTGCCAGCACCCAGGGACAGTTTGGGGCCAACGTCCTGACTTTC. The chain combines TRBV2 with TRBJ2-6; 7 positions match TRBD1. The CDR3 length is 15 residues. Germline V gives CDR1 SNHLY, CDR2 FYNNEI. The J segment lost 3 bases and the V segment lost 7 bases, leaving 6 bases of the junction unmatched.

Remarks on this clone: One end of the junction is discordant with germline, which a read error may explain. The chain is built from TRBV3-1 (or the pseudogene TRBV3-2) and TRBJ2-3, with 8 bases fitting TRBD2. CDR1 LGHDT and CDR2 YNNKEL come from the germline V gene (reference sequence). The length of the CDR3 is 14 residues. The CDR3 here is CAGSPLAGTDTQYF. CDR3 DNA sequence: TGTGCCGGCAGCCCACTAGCGGGCACAGATACGCAGTATTTT.

CDR3 nucleotides: TGTGCCAGCAGTTCACTCTCGGACGGCTCTGGAAACACCATATATTTT. Protein product: CASSSLSDGSGNTIYF. The J gene is TRBJ1-3, the V gene TRBV2; no definite D call. The CDR3 loop spans 16 amino acids. Trimming stripped 5 bases from V and 0 bases from J, with 14 bases between. Germline V gene data show CDR1 as SNHLY and CDR2 as FYNNEI.

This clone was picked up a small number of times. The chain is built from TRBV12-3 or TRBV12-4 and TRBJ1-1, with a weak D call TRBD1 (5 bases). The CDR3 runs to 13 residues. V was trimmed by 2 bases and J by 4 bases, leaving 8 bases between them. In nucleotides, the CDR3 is TGTGCCAGCAGTTTACTGGGGCGCACTGAAGCTTTCTTT. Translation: CASSLLGRTEAFF.

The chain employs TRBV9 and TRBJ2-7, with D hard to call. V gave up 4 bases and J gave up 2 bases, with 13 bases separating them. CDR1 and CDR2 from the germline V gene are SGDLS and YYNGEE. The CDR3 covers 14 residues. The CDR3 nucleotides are TGTGCCAGCAGCCCGTTCATTGGGACCTACGAGCAGTACTTC. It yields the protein CASSPFIGTYEQYF. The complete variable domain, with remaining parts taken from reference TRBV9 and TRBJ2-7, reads DSGVTQTPKHLITATGQRVTLRCSPRSGDLSVYWYQQSLDQGLQFLIQYYNGEERAKGNILERFSAQQFPDLHSELNLSSLELGDSALYFCASSPFIGTYEQYFGPGTRLTVT.

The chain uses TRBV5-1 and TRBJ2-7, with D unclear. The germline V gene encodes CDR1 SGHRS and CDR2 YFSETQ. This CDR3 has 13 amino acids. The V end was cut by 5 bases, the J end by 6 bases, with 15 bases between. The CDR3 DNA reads TGCGCCAGCAGAGGCCAGACCTCGGGCGAGCAGTACTTC. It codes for CASRGQTSGEQYF.

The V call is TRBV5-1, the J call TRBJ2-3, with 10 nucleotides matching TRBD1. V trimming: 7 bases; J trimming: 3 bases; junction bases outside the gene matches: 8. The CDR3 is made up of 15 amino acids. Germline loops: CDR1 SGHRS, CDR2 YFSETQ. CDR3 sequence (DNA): TGCGCCAGCTGTGGACAGGGGGTAGGGACAGATACGCAGTATTTT. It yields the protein CASCGQGVGTDTQYF.

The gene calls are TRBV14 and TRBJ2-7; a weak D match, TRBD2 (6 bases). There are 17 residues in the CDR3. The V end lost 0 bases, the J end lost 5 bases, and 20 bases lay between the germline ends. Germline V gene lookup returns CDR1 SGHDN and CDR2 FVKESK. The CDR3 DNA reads TGTGCCAGCAGCCAAGAAAGGGGAGGAATGCGGGCGCACGAGCAGTACTTC. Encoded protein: CASSQERGGMRAHEQYF.

CDR3 protein: CASSPGPWGEFREQYF. The DNA for the CDR3 is TGCGCCAGCAGTCCGGGGCCGTGGGGGGAGTTTCGCGAGCAGTACTTC. The genes are TRBV5-1 and TRBJ2-7; D is possibly TRBD2 (6 bases). V was clipped by 5 bases and J by 6 bases, with 24 bases between them. This CDR3 contains 16 residues. Germline CDR1 reads SGHRS; CDR2 reads YFSETQ.

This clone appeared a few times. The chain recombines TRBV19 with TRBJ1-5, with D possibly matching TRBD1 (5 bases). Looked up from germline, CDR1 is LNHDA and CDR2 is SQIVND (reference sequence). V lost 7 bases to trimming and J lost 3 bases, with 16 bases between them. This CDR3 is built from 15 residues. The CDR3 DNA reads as TGTGCCAGTAACAGCCGGCAGGGCCTCAATCAGCCCCAGCATTTT. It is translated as CASNSRQGLNQPQHF. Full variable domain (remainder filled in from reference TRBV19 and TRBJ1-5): DGGITQSPKYLFRKEGQNVTLSCEQNLNHDAMYWYRQDPGQGLRLIYYSQIVNDFQKGDIAEGYSVSREKKESFPLTVTSAQKNPTAFYLCASNSRQGLNQPQHFGDGTRLSIL.

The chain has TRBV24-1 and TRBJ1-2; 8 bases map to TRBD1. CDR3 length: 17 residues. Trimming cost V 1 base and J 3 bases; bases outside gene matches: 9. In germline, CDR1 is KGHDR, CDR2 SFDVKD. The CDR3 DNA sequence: TGTGCCACCAGTGATTTAAACCCGTTGACAGGGGACTATGGCTACACCTTC. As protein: CATSDLNPLTGDYGYTF.

Written as DNA, the CDR3 is TGTGCCAGCAGAGTGGGGAACACTGAAGCTTTCTTT. It yields the protein CASRVGNTEAFF. This chain links TRBV6-5 with TRBJ1-1, with D hard to call. With 6 bases removed from V and 1 base from J, the gap between germline ends came to 6 bases. In germline, CDR1 is MNHEY, CDR2 SVGAGI. The CDR3 spans 12 residues.

In DNA form, the CDR3 reads TGTGCCAGCAGCCACGACACCTACACCGGGGAGCTGTTTTTT. This sequence encodes CASSHDTYTGELFF. J is TRBJ2-2 and V is TRBV6-4, with D hard to call. V shed 6 bases and J shed 3 bases, with 11 bases lying between them. Germline V lookup: CDR1 MRHNA, CDR2 SNTAGT. The CDR3 loop spans 14 amino acids.

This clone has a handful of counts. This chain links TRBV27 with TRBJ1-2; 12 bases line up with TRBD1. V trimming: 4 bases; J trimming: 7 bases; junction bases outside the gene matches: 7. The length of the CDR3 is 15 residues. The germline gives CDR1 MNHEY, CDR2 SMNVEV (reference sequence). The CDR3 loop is CASSSGTGGAGGYTF. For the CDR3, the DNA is TGTGCCAGCAGTTCCGGGACAGGGGGCGCCGGTGGCTACACCTTC.

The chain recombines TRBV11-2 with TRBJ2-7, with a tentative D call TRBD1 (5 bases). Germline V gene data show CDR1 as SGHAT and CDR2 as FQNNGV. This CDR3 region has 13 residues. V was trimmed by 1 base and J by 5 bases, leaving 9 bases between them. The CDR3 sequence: CASSLAQVDEQYF. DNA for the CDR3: TGTGCCAGCAGCTTAGCACAGGTTGACGAGCAGTACTTC.

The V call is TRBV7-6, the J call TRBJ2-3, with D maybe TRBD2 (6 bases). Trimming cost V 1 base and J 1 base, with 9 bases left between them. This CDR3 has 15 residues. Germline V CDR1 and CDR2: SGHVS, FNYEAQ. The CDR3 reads CASSLVGGGTDTQYF. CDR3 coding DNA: TGTGCCAGCAGCTTAGTGGGGGGAGGCACAGATACGCAGTATTTT.

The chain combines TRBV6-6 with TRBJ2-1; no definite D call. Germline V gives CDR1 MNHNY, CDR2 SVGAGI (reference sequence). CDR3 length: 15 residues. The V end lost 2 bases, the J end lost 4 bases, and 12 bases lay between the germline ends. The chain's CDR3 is CASSYGVPQYNEQFF. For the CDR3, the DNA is TGTGCCAGCAGTTACGGCGTACCCCAATACAATGAGCAGTTCTTC.

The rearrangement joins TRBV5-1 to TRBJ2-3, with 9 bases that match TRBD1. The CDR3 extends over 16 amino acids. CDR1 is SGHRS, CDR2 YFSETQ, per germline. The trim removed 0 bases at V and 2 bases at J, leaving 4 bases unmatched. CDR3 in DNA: TGCGCCAGCAGCTTGGATGGGACAGGGATCACAGATACGCAGTATTTT. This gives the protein CASSLDGTGITDTQYF. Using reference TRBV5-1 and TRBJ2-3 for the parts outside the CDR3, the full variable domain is KAGVTQTPRYLIKTRGQQVTLSCSPISGHRSVSWYQQTPGQGLQFLFEYFSETQRNKGNFPGRFSGRQFSNSRSEMNVSTLELGDSALYLCASSLDGTGITDTQYFGPGTRLTVL.